The 29 T cell receptor beta chains below were found in one sample sequenced in a study of blood T cells in healthy people across ages. Primers used in a second PCR of about 6 to 11 cycles were a sample-barcoded 5' primer and a J-beta primer mix. TCRdb re-called the 5' RACE reads through MiXCR, storing one row per CDR3 protein. The profile covers some 1.6 million distinct CDR3 sequences, with 30% to 40% appearing a single time and around 11% taken by the ten largest. Sequenced sample: blood. The receptors were sampled from a woman aged 25 to 39 in good health.

V and J are TRBV5-4 and TRBJ2-7; D is unresolved. Trimming cost V 6 bases and J 5 bases, with 15 bases left between them. Germline V gives CDR1 SGHNT, CDR2 YYREEE (reference sequence). The CDR3 is 13 residues long. The CDR3 loop is CASMSDLRDEQYF. As DNA, the CDR3 is TGTGCCAGCATGAGCGACTTAAGGGACGAGCAGTACTTC.

This clonotype has only a few counts. The gene calls are TRBV4-2 and TRBJ2-7, with 8 bases matching TRBD1. Germline-derived CDR1 and CDR2 are LGHNA and YNFKEQ. The CDR3 is 14 amino acids. The V gene end was trimmed by 0 bases and the J gene end by 9 bases; junction bases not matched to a gene: 7. Written as DNA, the CDR3 is TGTGCCAGCAGCCAAGAGTTAGAGGACAGGGCGCAGTACTTC. Protein: CASSQELEDRAQYF.

This clonotype turned up a few times. This chain joins TRBV28 and TRBJ1-6; maybe TRBD1 (5 bases). V dropped 5 bases and J dropped 7 bases, with 12 bases sitting between them. In germline, CDR1 is MDHEN, CDR2 SYDVKM. The CDR3 has 14 residues. CDR3 in amino acids: CASSAGRLNSPLHF. CDR3 bases: TGTGCCAGCAGTGCGGGACGGTTGAATTCACCCCTCCACTTT.

This CDR3 is CSARETGLMKGSTF. The CDR3 DNA sequence: TGCAGTGCTAGAGAGACAGGGTTAATGAAGGGCAGCACCTTC. J is TRBJ1-2 and V is TRBV20-1, with 7 nucleotides matching TRBD1. The CDR3 extends over 14 amino acids. The germline gives CDR1 DFQATT, CDR2 SNEGSKA (reference sequence). V lost 0 bases to trimming and J lost 13 bases; unmatched junction nucleotides: 14.

This clonotype was counted between two and nine times. V is TRBV10-3 and J is TRBJ1-2; D uncertain. V was clipped by 4 bases and J by 3 bases, with 6 bases between them. Germline V gives CDR1 ENHRY, CDR2 SYGVKD. The CDR3 sequence is 12 residues long. CDR3 nucleotide sequence: TGTGCCATCAGTGGGGAGGACTATGGCTACACCTTC. This sequence encodes CAISGEDYGYTF.

The chain carries TRBV29-1 and TRBJ1-2; D not resolved. This CDR3 spans 16 amino acids. CDR1 and CDR2 (germline): SQVTM, ANQGSEA. Trimming removed 0 bases from V and 0 bases from J, with 14 bases in between. CDR3 bases: TGCAGCGTTGAAGAGAGAGGAAAAGCAGCTAACTATGGCTACACCTTC. Translating gives CSVEERGKAANYGYTF.

In its sample, this clonotype was seen a few times. The chain carries TRBV9 and TRBJ2-3; TRBD2 aligns across 7 bases. This CDR3 has 14 residues. Trimming at V came to 1 base and at J to 8 bases, leaving 7 bases not matched to a gene. The germline V gene has CDR1 SGDLS and CDR2 YYNGEE. As DNA, the CDR3 is TGTGCCAGCAGCGTAACCTCGGGGGGAGGTACGCAGTATTTT. It encodes CASSVTSGGGTQYF.

This clonotype appeared many times. This chain connects TRBV5-1 to TRBJ2-1; 8 bases line up with TRBD2. Germline V gene lookup returns CDR1 SGHRS and CDR2 YFSETQ. CDR3 size: 17 residues. Trimming cost V 4 bases and J 3 bases; bases outside gene matches: 12. DNA for the CDR3: TGCGCCAGCAGCCCGGATTTTAGCGGGATTGTCTACAATGAGCAGTTCTTC. This gives the protein CASSPDFSGIVYNEQFF.

The chain joins TRBV5-1 to TRBJ2-2; 9 bases align to TRBD1. Germline CDR1 is SGHRS and CDR2 is YFSETQ. This CDR3 is built from 15 residues. The trim removed 3 bases at V and 8 bases at J, leaving 8 bases unmatched. CDR3 sequence (DNA): TGCGCCAGCAGCTCTACAGGGGGCGCAAGAGGGGAGCTGTTTTTT. Its translation: CASSSTGGARGELFF.

Concerning this clonotype itself: This may come from a read error, since a much larger clone is one base off. The chain has TRBV29-1 and TRBJ1-1; 11 bases agree with TRBD1. The germline V gene encodes CDR1 SQVTM and CDR2 ANQGSEA. The CDR3 sequence is 13 residues long. The V and J ends lost 6 bases and 4 bases, in that order; junction bases with no gene match: 4. CDR3 amino acids: CSVGDRGSTEAFF. In nucleotides, the CDR3 is TGCAGCGTGGGGGACAGGGGGAGCACTGAAGCTTTCTTT. Looking up the rest from reference TRBV29-1 and TRBJ1-1 gives the full variable domain: SAVISQKPSRDICQRGTSLTIQCQVDSQVTMMFWYRQQPGQSLTLIATANQGSEATYESGFVIDKFPISRPNLTFSTLTVSNMSPEDSSIYLCSVGDRGSTEAFFGQGTRLTVV.

This clonotype was detected only a few times. In DNA, the CDR3 is TGTGCCACCAGTGATCGGGACAGATACAATGAGCAGTTCTTC. It encodes CATSDRDRYNEQFF. The chain links TRBV24-1 to TRBJ2-1, with 7 bases aligning to TRBD1. The V gene's germline CDR1 is KGHDR and CDR2 SFDVKD. The CDR3 runs to 14 residues. V shed 3 bases and J 4 bases; nucleotides not matched to a gene: 2.

V and J are TRBV28 and TRBJ2-7; D might be TRBD1 or TRBD2, each matching 5 bases. V was shortened by 3 bases and J by 2 bases, with 11 bases between the two germline ends. The CDR3 length is 14 residues. CDR1 is MDHEN, CDR2 SYDVKM, per germline. The CDR3 protein is CASSLHGATYEQYF. For the CDR3, the DNA is TGTGCCAGCAGTTTGCACGGGGCCACCTACGAGCAGTACTTC.

The V and J genes are TRBV18 and TRBJ2-3; TRBD2 agrees at 7 bases. Germline CDR1 reads KGHSH; CDR2 reads LQKENI. The CDR3 runs 16 residues. Trimming at V came to 3 bases and at J to 6 bases, leaving 12 bases not matched to a gene. DNA for the CDR3: TGTGCCAGCTCACCTAATACGGGGGGAAATACGGATACGCAGTATTTT. It encodes CASSPNTGGNTDTQYF.

This clonotype was detected only a few times. The CDR3 loop reads CASSPLLAFGLTDTQYF. CDR3 coding DNA: TGTGCCAGCAGCCCTCTACTGGCGTTTGGCTTGACAGATACGCAGTATTTT. V and J are TRBV6-1 and TRBJ2-3; D not resolved. Trimming removed 6 bases at V and 3 bases at J, with 22 bases between. The CDR3 spans 17 residues. Germline V gives CDR1 MNHNS, CDR2 SASEGT.

The chain carries TRBV7-9 and TRBJ2-1; 9 bases agree with TRBD1. Unmatched junction bases numbered 4, after V lost 1 base and J lost 9 bases. Germline lookup yields CDR1 SEHNR and CDR2 FQNEAQ (reference sequence). The length of the CDR3 is 14 residues. For the CDR3, the DNA is TGTGCCAGCAGCTTAGACAGGGGGCAGGGTGAGCAGTTCTTC. It is translated as CASSLDRGQGEQFF.

The chain links TRBV27 to TRBJ2-1, with 11 bases matching TRBD2. Per germline, CDR1 MNHEY and CDR2 SMNVEV (reference sequence). V was pared by 4 bases and J by 4 bases, with 12 bases of the junction left unmatched. This CDR3 is built from 18 residues. The CDR3 bases are TGTGCCAGCAGTTCCCCGGGGGGTCTAGCGGGGGGTTACAATGAGCAGTTCTTC. It codes for CASSSPGGLAGGYNEQFF.

This clonotype was counted only a few times. The chain employs TRBV7-2 and TRBJ2-3; 14 bases are a match to TRBD2. Germline values: CDR1 SGHTA, CDR2 FQGNSA. The ends lost 6 bases at V and 3 bases at J; junction bases unmatched: 8. CDR3 length: 17 residues. The CDR3 protein is CASRRPTSGRATDTQYF. CDR3 coding DNA: TGTGCCAGCAGAAGACCGACTAGCGGGAGGGCAACAGATACGCAGTATTTT. Combining the CDR3 with reference TRBV7-2 and TRBJ2-3 gives the whole variable domain GAGVSQSPSNKVTEKGKDVELRCDPISGHTALYWYRQSLGQGLEFLIYFQGNSAPDKSGLPSDRFSAERTGGSVSTLTIQRTQQEDSAVYLCASRRPTSGRATDTQYFGPGTRLTVL.

This clonotype was counted many times. The DNA for the CDR3 is TGTGCCAGCAGCCGACATGGAGCGGGTGCCAATGAGCAGTTCTTC. Encoded protein: CASSRHGAGANEQFF. This sequence joins TRBV12-3 or TRBV12-4 and TRBJ2-1; D may be TRBD2 (6 bases). CDR3 size: 15 residues. The V end lost 6 bases, the J end lost 6 bases, and 18 bases lay between the germline ends.

This clonotype has more than one count but fewer than ten. The chain uses TRBV10-3 and TRBJ2-2, with a weak D call TRBD1 (6 bases). CDR1 is ENHRY and CDR2 is SYGVKD in the germline V gene. The CDR3 extends over 14 amino acids. V lost 10 bases and J 3 bases, leaving 15 bases between the germline ends. CDR3 coding DNA: TGTGCCACCCCCCGACAGGAGGACACCGGGGAGCTGTTTTTT. It specifies CATPRQEDTGELFF.

The chain links TRBV20-1 to TRBJ2-5, with 9 bases lining up with TRBD2. V shed 6 bases and J 0 bases; nucleotides not matched to a gene: 11. This CDR3 is 16 amino acids long. CDR1 DFQATT and CDR2 SNEGSKA come from the germline V gene (reference sequence). The CDR3 nucleotides read TGCAGTGCCCGGGCGGTAGCGGGAGTGAACCAAGAGACCCAGTACTTC. Translation gives CSARAVAGVNQETQYF.

This chain joins TRBV28 and TRBJ2-7; 8 bases map to TRBD1. CDR1 is MDHEN and CDR2 is SYDVKM in the germline V gene. The junction had 12 bases not matched to a gene; V was cut back by 4 bases and J by 7 bases. This CDR3 is built from 15 residues. CDR3 loop: CASSSQGAQPHEQYF. In DNA form, the CDR3 reads TGTGCCAGCAGTTCCCAGGGGGCGCAACCGCATGAGCAGTACTTC.

Concerning this clonotype itself: Just one base apart from a much larger clone, this may be a read error. V is TRBV10-3 and J is TRBJ2-7; 10 bases map to TRBD1. Germline CDR1 reads ENHRY; CDR2 reads SYGVKD. The CDR3 runs to 14 residues. The CDR3 nucleotides are TGTGCCGTCAGTTCCTGGACAGGGGGTGACGAGCAGTACTTC. Translated, it gives CAVSSWTGGDEQYF.

A few counts support this clonotype. J is TRBJ2-7 and V is TRBV27; D is perhaps TRBD1 (5 bases). The length of the CDR3 is 14 residues. Trimming stripped 5 bases from V and 7 bases from J, with 18 bases between. Germline V gives CDR1 MNHEY, CDR2 SMNVEV (reference sequence). In DNA form, the CDR3 reads TGTGCCAGCAGTCCGGTCATCAGGGTCTGGGAGCAGTACTTC. Translated: CASSPVIRVWEQYF.

This clonotype was found a few times. The chain carries TRBV9 and TRBJ2-3, with TRBD1 identical over 8 bases. The CDR3 covers 16 residues. The V segment lost 3 bases and the J segment 0 bases; nucleotides outside the gene matches: 6. CDR1 is SGDLS, CDR2 YYNGEE, per germline. The CDR3 nucleotides read TGTGCCAGCAGCGCCCGACAGGGGATTAGCACAGATACGCAGTATTTT. Its protein product is CASSARQGISTDTQYF.

The J gene is TRBJ2-3, the V gene TRBV20-1; D unresolved. Germline V lookup: CDR1 DFQATT, CDR2 SNEGSKA (reference sequence). The CDR3 spans 14 residues. V shed 1 base and J shed 2 bases, with 10 bases lying between them. CDR3 in amino acids: CSARVGRYTDTQYF. The CDR3 DNA reads TGCAGTGCTAGAGTTGGCAGATACACAGATACGCAGTATTTT.

This chain connects TRBV5-1 to TRBJ1-5; D remains unclear. Trimming cost V 4 bases and J 0 bases, with 14 bases left between them. The V gene's germline CDR1 is SGHRS and CDR2 YFSETQ. The CDR3 is made up of 16 amino acids. Written as DNA, the CDR3 is TGCGCCAGCAGCCCGGGAGGTCCGGATAGCAATCAGCCCCAGCATTTT. Translating gives CASSPGGPDSNQPQHF.

This clonotype was found many times. The junction differs from germline at one of its ends, possibly a read error. V gene TRBV5-1 combines with J gene TRBJ2-3; 12 bases fit TRBD2. The germline V gene has CDR1 SGHRS and CDR2 YFSETQ. This CDR3 has 16 amino acids. As DNA, the CDR3 is TGTGCCAGCAGTCCCGGACTAGCGGGGAGCACAGATACGCAGTATTTT. Translating gives CASSPGLAGSTDTQYF.

The chain combines TRBV12-3 or TRBV12-4 with TRBJ2-1; TRBD2 agrees at 11 bases. Trimming at V came to 5 bases and at J to 5 bases, leaving 17 bases not matched to a gene. The CDR3 extends over 19 amino acids. The CDR3 DNA reads TGTGCCAGCAGTCCTGGGCTAGCGGGAGGTTCCGGGCTCCACAATGAGCAGTTCTTC. Protein sequence: CASSPGLAGGSGLHNEQFF.

The chain has TRBV20-1 and TRBJ1-6; D call uncertain. V was shortened by 3 bases and J by 8 bases, with 14 bases between the two germline ends. CDR1 and CDR2 (germline): DFQATT, SNEGSKA (reference sequence). The CDR3 sequence is 14 residues long. The CDR3 spells CSASSGSKDSPLHF. Written as DNA, the CDR3 is TGCAGTGCTAGCTCGGGGAGTAAGGATTCACCCCTCCACTTT.